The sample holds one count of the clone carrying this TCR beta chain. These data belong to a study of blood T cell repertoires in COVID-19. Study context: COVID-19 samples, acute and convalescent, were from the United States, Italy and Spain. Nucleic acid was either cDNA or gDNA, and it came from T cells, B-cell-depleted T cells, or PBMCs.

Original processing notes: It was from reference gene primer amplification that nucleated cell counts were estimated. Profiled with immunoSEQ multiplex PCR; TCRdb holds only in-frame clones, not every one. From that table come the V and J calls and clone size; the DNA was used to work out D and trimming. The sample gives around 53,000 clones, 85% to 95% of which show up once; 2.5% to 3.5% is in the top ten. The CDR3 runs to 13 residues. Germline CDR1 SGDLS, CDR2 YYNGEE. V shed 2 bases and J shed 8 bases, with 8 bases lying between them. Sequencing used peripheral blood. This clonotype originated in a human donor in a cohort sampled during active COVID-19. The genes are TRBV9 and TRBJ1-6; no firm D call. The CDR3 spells CASSVNGYSPLHF. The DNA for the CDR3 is TGTGCCAGCAGCGTCAACGGTTATTCACCCCTCCACTTT.